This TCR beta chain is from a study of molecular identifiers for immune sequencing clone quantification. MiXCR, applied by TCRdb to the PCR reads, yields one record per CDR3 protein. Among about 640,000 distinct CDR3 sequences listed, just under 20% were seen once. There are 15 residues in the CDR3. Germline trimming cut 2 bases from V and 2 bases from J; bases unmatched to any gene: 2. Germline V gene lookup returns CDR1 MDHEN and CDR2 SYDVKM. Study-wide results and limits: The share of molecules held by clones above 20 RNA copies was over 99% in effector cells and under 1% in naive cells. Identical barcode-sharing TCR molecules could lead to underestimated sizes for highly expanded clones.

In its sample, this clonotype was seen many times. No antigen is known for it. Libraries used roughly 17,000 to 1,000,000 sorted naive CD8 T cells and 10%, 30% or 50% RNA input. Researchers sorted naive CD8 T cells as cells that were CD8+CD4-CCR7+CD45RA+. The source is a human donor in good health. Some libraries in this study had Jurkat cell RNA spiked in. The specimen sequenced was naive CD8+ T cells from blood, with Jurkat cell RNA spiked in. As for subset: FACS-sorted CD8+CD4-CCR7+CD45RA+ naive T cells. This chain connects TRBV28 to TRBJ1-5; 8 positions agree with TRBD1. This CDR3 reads CASSLVQGGNQPQHF. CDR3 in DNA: TGTGCCAGCAGTTTAGTACAGGGGGGCAATCAGCCCCAGCATTTT.